The 10 T cell receptor beta chains in this list originate from one sample, sequenced in a study of cytomegalovirus exposure and HLA in healthy donors. Researchers ran the PCR with 60 Vbeta and 13 Jbeta primers. Method: immunoSEQ multiplex PCR; TCRdb's copy keeps in-frame clones and lacks some. The sample lists 130,000 or so clones, over 60% seen once, with over 0.9% in the top ten. Sequences were obtained from PBMCs. Receptors were obtained from an older woman in good health and CMV-seronegative.

CDR3 in amino acids: CASSLHHSGANVLTF. CDR3 in DNA: TGTGCCAGCAGCTTACACCACTCTGGGGCCAACGTCCTGACTTTC. The gene calls are TRBV9 and TRBJ2-6; D is unclear. Germline lookup yields CDR1 SGDLS and CDR2 YYNGEE. This CDR3 is built from 15 residues. Trimming took 4 bases from V and 0 from J, leaving 8 bases between them. The whole variable domain, remainder taken from reference TRBV9 and TRBJ2-6, is DSGVTQTPKHLITATGQRVTLRCSPRSGDLSVYWYQQSLDQGLQFLIQYYNGEERAKGNILERFSAQQFPDLHSELNLSSLELGDSALYFCASSLHHSGANVLTFGAGSRLTVL.

The chain carries TRBV28 and TRBJ2-7, with 11 bases lining up with TRBD1. With 2 bases clipped from V and 5 bases from J, the junction kept 5 bases outside the gene matches. The CDR3 is 15 residues long. The germline V gene has CDR1 MDHEN and CDR2 SYDVKM. Written as DNA, the CDR3 is TGTGCCAGCAGTTTAAAGGGACAGGGGGTCGACGAGCAGTACTTC. Encoded protein: CASSLKGQGVDEQYF.

The rearrangement joins TRBV14 to TRBJ1-3; possible D gene TRBD1, 5 bases. Germline loops: CDR1 SGHDN, CDR2 FVKESK. Trimming pared 0 bases from V and 1 base from J, leaving 13 bases between. This CDR3 contains 17 residues. The CDR3 DNA is TGTGCCAGCAGCCAAGACCCTCCCAGGGCATCTGGAAACACCATATATTTT. It codes for CASSQDPPRASGNTIYF.

The sample holds a few counts of this clone. The V and J genes are TRBV7-9 and TRBJ2-7; 7 positions agree with TRBD2. Germline CDR1 is SEHNR and CDR2 is FQNEAQ (reference sequence). The CDR3 spans 13 residues. After removal of 5 bases from V and 3 bases from J, the junction contained 4 bases not matched to a gene. The CDR3 DNA reads as TGTGCCAGCAGCAAATGGGACTACTACGAGCAGTACTTC. Protein sequence: CASSKWDYYEQYF.

The V gene is TRBV9, the J gene TRBJ2-5, with 7 bases that match TRBD1. Germline V gene data show CDR1 as SGDLS and CDR2 as YYNGEE. This CDR3 is built from 16 residues. The V segment lost 0 bases and the J segment 4 bases; nucleotides outside the gene matches: 9. The DNA of the CDR3 is TGTGCCAGCAGCGTAGCCGAGACAGGGATTGTAGAGACCCAGTACTTC. Amino acids: CASSVAETGIVETQYF.

This clone was counted between two and nine times. The V and J genes are TRBV6-1 and TRBJ2-1; 9 bases fit TRBD2. This CDR3 has 15 amino acids. CDR1 is MNHNS, CDR2 SASEGT, per germline. Trimming removed 7 bases from V and 6 bases from J; junction bases left unmatched: 10. The DNA of the CDR3 is TGTGCCAGCAAAGGGGGCGGGAGGGCCTCCAATGAGCAGTTCTTC. Encoded protein: CASKGGGRASNEQFF.

This clone was counted between two and nine times. The chain links TRBV7-8 to TRBJ1-2; perhaps TRBD1 as D (6 bases). This CDR3 has 15 residues. V dropped 6 bases and J dropped 2 bases, with 16 bases sitting between them. CDR1 and CDR2 from the germline V gene are SGHVS and FQNEAQ. Here the CDR3 reads CASRPLGGLNYGYTF. The CDR3 DNA reads as TGTGCCAGCAGACCTCTTGGGGGCTTAAACTATGGCTACACCTTC.

The rearrangement uses TRBV18 and TRBJ1-5; D might be TRBD1 (5 bases). Germline-derived CDR1 and CDR2 are KGHSH and LQKENI. The CDR3 runs 16 residues. The ends were cut back, 3 bases at V and 0 bases at J, with 12 bases in the middle. In nucleotides, the CDR3 is TGTGCCAGCTCACCCCTCGGGGGTTATAGCAATCAGCCCCAGCATTTT. Translated, it gives CASSPLGGYSNQPQHF.

The chain is built from TRBV5-1 and TRBJ1-4, with D unclear. The V end lost 3 bases, the J end lost 3 bases, and 12 bases lay between the germline ends. Per the germline V gene, CDR1 is SGHRS and CDR2 is YFSETQ. This CDR3 is 15 amino acids long. CDR3 sequence: CASSSGWVANEKLFF. The DNA of the CDR3 is TGCGCCAGCAGCTCAGGATGGGTTGCTAATGAAAAACTGTTTTTT.

This sequence joins TRBV5-1 and TRBJ2-5, with 11 bases lining up with TRBD2. The assigned J gene may be wrong: the sequence end matches TRBJ2-7 better. Germline values: CDR1 SGHRS, CDR2 YFSETQ. This CDR3 is 15 amino acids long. CDR3 in amino acids: CASSPRTSGSYEQYF. In nucleotides, the CDR3 is TGCGCCAGCAGCCCCCGAACTAGCGGGAGCTACGAGCAGTACTTC.